These 22 T cell receptor beta chains originate from one sample sequenced in a study of shared clonotypes between healthy human individuals. Profiling relied on immunoSEQ multiplex PCR, and the TCRdb table lists in-frame clones only, not all of them. Counted here are roughly 2,000,000 clones, approximately 94% occurring once; the ten biggest clones make up 1% to 1.5%. The naive CD8 population came from CD45RO-negative cells selected for CCR7, without terminally differentiated effector memory CD45RA+ cells. The sample comprised naive CD8+ T cells sorted from blood. These receptors were collected from a young man in good health.

The chain joins TRBV6-5 to TRBJ2-7, with 8 bases lining up with TRBD1. Trimming removed 2 bases from V and 1 base from J; junction bases left unmatched: 7. This CDR3 comprises 16 residues. Per the germline V gene, CDR1 is MNHEY and CDR2 is SVGAGI. Here the CDR3 reads CASSYIRTGFSYEQYF. In nucleotides, the CDR3 is TGTGCCAGCAGTTACATCCGGACAGGGTTTTCCTACGAGCAGTACTTC.

The gene calls are TRBV9 and TRBJ1-2; possible D gene TRBD1, 6 bases. This CDR3 is 15 amino acids long. V lost 0 bases and J 2 bases, leaving 11 bases between the germline ends. Germline V gene data show CDR1 as SGDLS and CDR2 as YYNGEE. The CDR3 protein is CASSVVGGANYGYTF. CDR3 DNA sequence: TGTGCCAGCAGCGTAGTCGGGGGGGCCAACTATGGCTACACCTTC. The variable domain in full, completed from reference TRBV9 and TRBJ1-2, reads DSGVTQTPKHLITATGQRVTLRCSPRSGDLSVYWYQQSLDQGLQFLIQYYNGEERAKGNILERFSAQQFPDLHSELNLSSLELGDSALYFCASSVVGGANYGYTFGSGTRLTVV.

This clone has only one observation. This sequence joins TRBV5-1 and TRBJ2-3, with 8 bases identical to TRBD1. V lost 4 bases and J lost 5; bases outside the gene matches: 12. The CDR3 covers 16 residues. CDR1 is SGHRS, CDR2 YFSETQ, per germline. DNA for the CDR3: TGCGCCAGCAGCCCCGGACAGGGCACCGCCGGAGATACGCAGTATTTT. Translated: CASSPGQGTAGDTQYF.

This chain uses TRBV28 with TRBJ2-7; 7 bases match TRBD2. After removal of 4 bases from V and 6 bases from J, the junction contained 12 bases not matched to a gene. CDR1 and CDR2 (germline): MDHEN, SYDVKM. The CDR3 is made up of 15 amino acids. CDR3 coding DNA: TGTGCCAGCAGTTCCAAGCGGGGCGGGGTCGGCGAGCAGTACTTC. Its protein is CASSSKRGGVGEQYF.

The chain recombines TRBV19 with TRBJ2-2; TRBD2 might be the D (6 bases). Per the germline V gene, CDR1 is LNHDA and CDR2 is SQIVND (reference sequence). The V end lost 1 base, the J end lost 6 bases, and 9 bases lay between the germline ends. The CDR3 runs 14 residues. CDR3 bases: TGTGCCAGTAGTATAGTGGAGGGGCCCGGGGAGCTGTTTTTT. Translating it yields CASSIVEGPGELFF.

J is TRBJ1-1 and V is TRBV5-4, with D possibly being TRBD1 (5 bases). The CDR3 covers 13 residues. The germline gives CDR1 SGHNT, CDR2 YYREEE (reference sequence). V was cut by 3 bases and J by 11 bases, with 17 bases left in between. CDR3 DNA: TGTGCCAGCAGCTCCCCCGGGGGGTCGGATGCTTTCTTT. Amino acids: CASSSPGGSDAFF.

V usage is TRBV9 and J usage is TRBJ1-6; perhaps TRBD1 as D (6 bases). In germline, CDR1 is SGDLS, CDR2 YYNGEE. The CDR3 has 16 residues. V dropped 3 bases and J dropped 0 bases, with 10 bases sitting between them. The CDR3 bases are TGTGCCAGCAGCGACAGGGAAGTCTCCTATAATTCACCCCTCCACTTT. It codes for CASSDREVSYNSPLHF.

This chain connects TRBV11-2 to TRBJ1-5, with 10 bases matching TRBD1. Germline loops: CDR1 SGHAT, CDR2 FQNNGV. J gave up 5 bases and V 4 bases, and 5 bases lay outside the gene matches. The CDR3 extends over 15 amino acids. The CDR3 spells CASSWDRGRDQPQHF. In nucleotides, the CDR3 is TGTGCCAGCAGCTGGGACAGGGGAAGAGATCAGCCCCAGCATTTT.

This chain uses TRBV7-6 with TRBJ2-5, with 7 bases fitting TRBD1. Germline CDR1 reads SGHVS; CDR2 reads FNYEAQ. CDR3 length: 13 residues. The trim removed 2 bases at V and 4 bases at J, leaving 1 base unmatched. The CDR3 protein is CASSLYRGETQYF. The CDR3, as DNA: TGTGCCAGCAGCTTATACAGGGGAGAGACCCAGTACTTC.

V and J are TRBV7-2 and TRBJ2-7; D not certain. The V end lost 3 bases, the J end lost 2 bases, and 11 bases lay between the germline ends. The CDR3 contains 14 residues. In germline, CDR1 is SGHTA, CDR2 FQGNSA. CDR3 sequence: CASSFLGPAYEQYF. The CDR3 DNA reads as TGTGCCAGCAGCTTTCTAGGGCCCGCCTACGAGCAGTACTTC.

This clone was picked up one time. The chain recombines TRBV7-9 with TRBJ1-1; maybe TRBD1 (5 bases). This CDR3 has 12 residues. Germline V lookup: CDR1 SEHNR, CDR2 FQNEAQ (reference sequence). The V gene lost 5 bases and the J gene lost 6 bases, with 10 bases spanning the gap. The CDR3 spells CASSTQGAEAFF. The CDR3 bases are TGTGCCAGCAGCACTCAGGGTGCTGAAGCTTTCTTT.

The gene calls are TRBV6-1 and TRBJ2-7; D perhaps matches TRBD1 (6 bases). V was shortened by 7 bases and J by 2 bases, with 12 bases between the two germline ends. CDR1 MNHNS and CDR2 SASEGT come from the germline V gene. This CDR3 has 13 residues. The CDR3 sequence: CASNPGHPYEQYF. In DNA form, the CDR3 reads TGTGCCAGCAATCCGGGACACCCCTACGAGCAGTACTTC.

The gene calls are TRBV7-9 and TRBJ2-3; 12 nucleotides line up with TRBD2. J gave up 3 bases and V 5 bases, and 6 bases lay outside the gene matches. The germline V gene has CDR1 SEHNR and CDR2 FQNEAQ (reference sequence). The CDR3 runs 16 residues. The CDR3 protein is CASSKGLAGSTDTQYF. CDR3 coding DNA: TGTGCCAGCAGCAAAGGACTAGCGGGGTCGACAGATACGCAGTATTTT.

This rearrangement joins TRBV18 to TRBJ1-2, with TRBD1 matching 7 bases. The CDR3 is 13 residues long. The V gene end was trimmed by 6 bases and the J gene end by 4 bases; junction bases not matched to a gene: 5. Germline CDR1 reads KGHSH; CDR2 reads LQKENI. This CDR3 is CASSQGGGYGYTF. For the CDR3, the DNA is TGTGCCAGCTCTCAGGGGGGCGGCTATGGCTACACCTTC. Complete variable domain (other parts from reference TRBV18 and TRBJ1-2): NAGVMQNPRHLVRRRGQEARLRCSPMKGHSHVYWYRQLPEEGLKFMVYLQKENIIDESGMPKERFSAEFPKEGPSILRIQQVVRGDSAAYFCASSQGGGYGYTFGSGTRLTVV.

This chain connects TRBV27 to TRBJ1-3; tentatively, D is TRBD1 (5 bases). Germline V CDR1 and CDR2: MNHEY, SMNVEV (reference sequence). This CDR3 has 17 amino acids. Trimming removed 5 bases at V and 4 bases at J, with 21 bases between. CDR3 residues: CASSLHGLQGKGNTIYF. The CDR3 DNA follows: TGTGCCAGCAGTCTACACGGTCTGCAGGGTAAGGGAAACACCATATATTTT.

The V gene is TRBV19, the J gene TRBJ2-2; 8 bases are a match to TRBD1. Germline CDR1 reads LNHDA; CDR2 reads SQIVND (reference sequence). After removal of 6 bases from V and 5 bases from J, the junction contained 11 bases not matched to a gene. The CDR3 loop spans 16 amino acids. The CDR3 nucleotides are TGTGCCAGTAGGATCAGGGGGCTCGGTTCAACCGGGGAGCTGTTTTTT. Its protein product is CASRIRGLGSTGELFF.

The chain joins TRBV4-1 to TRBJ1-2; D may be TRBD1 (5 bases). The CDR3 has 16 residues. V was shortened by 1 base and J by 0 bases, with 12 bases between the two germline ends. CDR1 MGHRA and CDR2 YSYEKL come from the germline V gene. The CDR3 sequence: CASSQGGVLANYGYTF. CDR3 bases: TGCGCCAGCAGCCAAGGGGGGGTGCTAGCTAACTATGGCTACACCTTC.

The V gene is TRBV10-3, the J gene TRBJ2-7, with D unclear. Trimming removed 0 bases from V and 4 bases from J, with 13 bases in between. The CDR3 consists of 15 residues. CDR1 and CDR2 (germline): ENHRY, SYGVKD. The CDR3 spells CAISESSGNRYEQYF. For the CDR3, the DNA is TGTGCCATCAGTGAGTCCTCCGGAAATCGGTACGAGCAGTACTTC.

This chain joins TRBV5-1 and TRBJ2-5; D unresolved. The V gene lost 4 bases and the J gene lost 0 bases, with 19 bases spanning the gap. Germline CDR1 is SGHRS and CDR2 is YFSETQ. The CDR3 consists of 17 residues. CDR3 in DNA: TGCGCCAGCAGCACCTGGACCAGACTCCGATACCAAGAGACCCAGTACTTC. Translation gives CASSTWTRLRYQETQYF.

The rearrangement uses TRBV5-5 and TRBJ2-7; 8 positions agree with TRBD1. The J segment lost 7 bases and the V segment lost 0 bases, leaving 6 bases of the junction unmatched. The CDR3 runs 14 residues. Germline values: CDR1 SGHKS, CDR2 YYEKEE (reference sequence). The CDR3, as DNA: TGTGCCAGCAGCTTGGAGACAGGGGTAGGGGAGCAGTACTTC. Protein sequence: CASSLETGVGEQYF.

The V call is TRBV4-3, the J call TRBJ2-7; D remains unclear. V dropped 0 bases and J dropped 2 bases, with 20 bases sitting between them. The CDR3 runs to 18 residues. Germline V CDR1 and CDR2: LGHNA, YSLEER. The CDR3, as DNA: TGCGCCAGCAGCCAAGACACCGGGTCGACCGCCGCCCCCTACGAGCAGTACTTC. Its translation: CASSQDTGSTAAPYEQYF.

The J gene is TRBJ2-5, the V gene TRBV30, with a possible D match to TRBD2 (5 bases). The CDR3 is 14 residues long. Trimming removed 4 bases from V and 1 base from J, with 13 bases in between. Looked up from germline, CDR1 is GTSNPN and CDR2 is SVGIG (reference sequence). DNA for the CDR3: TGTGCCTGGACAGAACTAGAGGGCCAAGAGACCCAGTACTTC. Protein: CAWTELEGQETQYF. The variable domain in full, with the rest retrieved from reference TRBV30 and TRBJ2-5, is SQTIHQWPATLVQPVGSPLSLECTVEGTSNPNLYWYRQAAGRGLQLLFYSVGIGQISSEVPQNLSASRPQDRQFILSSKKLLLSDSGFYLCAWTELEGQETQYFGPGTRLLVL.